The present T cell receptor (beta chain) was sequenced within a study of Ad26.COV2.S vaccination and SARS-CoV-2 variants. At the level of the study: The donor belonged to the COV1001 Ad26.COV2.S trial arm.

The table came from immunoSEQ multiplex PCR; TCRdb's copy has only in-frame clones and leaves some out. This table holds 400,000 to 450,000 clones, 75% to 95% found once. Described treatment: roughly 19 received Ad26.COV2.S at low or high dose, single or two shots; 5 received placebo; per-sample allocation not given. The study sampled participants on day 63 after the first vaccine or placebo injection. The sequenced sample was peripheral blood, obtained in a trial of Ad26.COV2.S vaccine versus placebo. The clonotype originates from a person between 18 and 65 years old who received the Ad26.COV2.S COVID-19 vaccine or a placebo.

The CDR3 here is CSVSRQQGQSEAFF. DNA of the CDR3: TGCAGCGTTTCTCGACAACAGGGGCAATCTGAAGCTTTCTTT. V usage is TRBV29-1 and J usage is TRBJ1-1, with 7 bases matching TRBD1. Unmatched junction bases numbered 12, after V lost 5 bases and J lost 6 bases. Per the germline V gene, CDR1 is SQVTM and CDR2 is ANQGSEA. This CDR3 is 14 amino acids long.